The clone carrying this TCR beta chain is a singleton in its sample. Its specificity is unknown. The sample belongs to a study of cytomegalovirus exposure and HLA in healthy donors. General study results and limits: Some TCR beta chains (around 160 of them) were listed as cytomegalovirus-associated. An analysis was carried out at a later point. It showed that HLA-associated TCR beta chains were more clonally expanded than equally common non-associated chains.

PCR employed 60 Vbeta and 13 Jbeta primers. Here immunoSEQ multiplex PCR was the method, and the copy in TCRdb shows in-frame clones only, minus some. Of about 37,000 clones in the sample, roughly 80% are singletons; the top ten hold about 10%. The ends were cut back, 0 bases at V and 0 bases at J, with 9 bases in the middle. Germline V gene data show CDR1 as SGDLS and CDR2 as YYNGEE. The CDR3 runs 16 residues. The chain uses TRBV9 and TRBJ2-2, with D perhaps TRBD2 (6 bases). The TCR was taken from a middle-aged woman in good health and CMV-seronegative. Sequenced input: PBMCs. CDR3 amino acids: CASSVGTGANTGELFF. CDR3 nucleotides: TGTGCCAGCAGCGTAGGTACGGGGGCGAACACCGGGGAGCTGTTTTTT.